What follows describes a single TCR beta chain. The sample belongs to a study of cytomegalovirus exposure and HLA in healthy donors. 60 Vbeta and 13 Jbeta primers were used in PCR. The assay was immunoSEQ multiplex PCR, and TCRdb's table has in-frame clones only and misses some. This sample has 200,000 to 250,000 clones, with approximately 80% found just once. CDR3 length: 13 amino acids. Per germline, CDR1 SQVTM and CDR2 ANQGSEA. V lost 3 bases and J 2 bases, leaving 10 bases between the germline ends. The sequenced sample was PBMCs. This clonotype was sampled from a boy between 2 and 15 years old in good health and CMV-seronegative. The chain is built from TRBV29-1 and TRBJ1-1; D is uncertain. The CDR3 DNA sequence: TGCAGCGTTGAGAGGGCTCTTAACACTGAAGCTTTCTTT. Protein: CSVERALNTEAFF.